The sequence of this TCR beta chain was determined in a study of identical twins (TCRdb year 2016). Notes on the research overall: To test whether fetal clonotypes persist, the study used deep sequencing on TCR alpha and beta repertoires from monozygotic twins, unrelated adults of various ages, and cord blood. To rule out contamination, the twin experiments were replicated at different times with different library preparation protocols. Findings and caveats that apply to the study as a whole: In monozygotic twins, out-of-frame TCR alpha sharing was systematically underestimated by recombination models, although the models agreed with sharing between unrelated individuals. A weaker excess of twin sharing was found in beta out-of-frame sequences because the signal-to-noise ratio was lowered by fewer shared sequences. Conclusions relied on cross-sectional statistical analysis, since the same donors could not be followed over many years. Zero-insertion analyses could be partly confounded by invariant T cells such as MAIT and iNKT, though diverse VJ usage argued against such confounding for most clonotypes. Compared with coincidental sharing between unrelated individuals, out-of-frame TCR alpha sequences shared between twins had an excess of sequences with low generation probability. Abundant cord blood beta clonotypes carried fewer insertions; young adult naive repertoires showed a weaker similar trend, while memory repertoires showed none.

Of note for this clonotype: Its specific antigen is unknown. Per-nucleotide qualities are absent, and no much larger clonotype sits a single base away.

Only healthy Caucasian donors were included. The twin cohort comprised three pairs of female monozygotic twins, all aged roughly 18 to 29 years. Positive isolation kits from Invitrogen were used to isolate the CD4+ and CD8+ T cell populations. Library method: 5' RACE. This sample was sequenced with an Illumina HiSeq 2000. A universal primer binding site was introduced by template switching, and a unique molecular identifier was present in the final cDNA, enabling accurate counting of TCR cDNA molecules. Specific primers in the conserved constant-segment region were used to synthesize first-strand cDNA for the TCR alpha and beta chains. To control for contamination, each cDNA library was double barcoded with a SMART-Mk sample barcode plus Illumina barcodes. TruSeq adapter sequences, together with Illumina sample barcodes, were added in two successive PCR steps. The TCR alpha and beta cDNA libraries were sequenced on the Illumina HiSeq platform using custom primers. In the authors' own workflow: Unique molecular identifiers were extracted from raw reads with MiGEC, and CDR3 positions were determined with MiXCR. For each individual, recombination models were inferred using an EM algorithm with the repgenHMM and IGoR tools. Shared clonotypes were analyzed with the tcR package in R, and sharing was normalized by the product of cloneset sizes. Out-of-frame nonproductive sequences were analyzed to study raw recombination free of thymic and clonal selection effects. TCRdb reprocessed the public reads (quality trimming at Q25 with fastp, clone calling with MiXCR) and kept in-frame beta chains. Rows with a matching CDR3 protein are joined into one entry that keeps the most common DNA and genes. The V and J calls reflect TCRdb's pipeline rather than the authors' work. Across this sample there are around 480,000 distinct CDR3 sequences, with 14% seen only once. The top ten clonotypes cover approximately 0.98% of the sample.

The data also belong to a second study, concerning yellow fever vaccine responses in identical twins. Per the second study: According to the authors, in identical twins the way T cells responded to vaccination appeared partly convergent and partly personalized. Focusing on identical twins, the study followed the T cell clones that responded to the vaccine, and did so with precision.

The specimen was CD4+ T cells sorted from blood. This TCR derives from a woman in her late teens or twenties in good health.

The CDR3 here reads CASRALGRSYEQYF. The bases read TGTGCCAGCAGAGCCCTTGGACGGAGCTACGAGCAGTACTTC. The sequence is built from TRBV6-2 or TRBV6-3 and TRBJ2-7, with no confident D gene call. The V and J ends are trimmed by 6 bases and 3 bases, leaving 15 bases between them. According to the germline V gene, CDR1 reads MNHEY and CDR2 reads SVGEGT. The CDR3 runs 14 amino acids, cysteine and phenylalanine included. Just the 42-base CDR3 DNA is kept, in frame starting at base 1.